This TCR beta chain was identified in a study of graft-versus-host responses after intestinal transplantation. Clones were read by immunoSEQ multiplex PCR, and TCRdb kept only the in-frame ones, dropping some. The data contain roughly 110,000 clones, 80% to 90% of them singletons. Study findings and constraints: Recipient-marrow GvH clones were detected, some having first appeared in ileum or blood. When patients had graft-donor T cell macrochimerism, their allografts held high graft-versus-host to host-versus-graft clonal ratios.

As for this clone: Its antigen is not known.

Specimen: unstimulated CD4+ T cells sorted from spleen or lymph node cells, collected before transplant. This TCR was sampled from a human donor who was the organ donor for an intestinal transplant.

The chain's CDR3 is CASSLRPDQETQYF. CDR3 in DNA: TGTGCCAGCAGCTTGCGCCCGGATCAAGAGACCCAGTACTTC. The V and J genes are TRBV11-2 and TRBJ2-5, with D hard to call. This CDR3 has 14 amino acids. V gave up 3 bases and J gave up 2 bases, with 10 bases separating them. Germline values: CDR1 SGHAT, CDR2 FQNNGV.